The 32 T cell receptor beta chains given below trace back to one sample, sequenced in a study of blood T cells in healthy people across ages. A second PCR of 7 to 11 cycles used a sample-barcoded 5' primer and a J-beta primer mix. TCRdb reanalysed the 5' RACE reads using MiXCR and keeps one entry per CDR3 protein. The sample has some 850,000 distinct CDR3 sequences; around 24% are singletons. The sample was also reused in another study, on T cells of mothers and their children.

The sequencing sample was made of blood. Receptors originate from a boy between 10 and 17 years old in good health.

V gene TRBV5-5 combines with J gene TRBJ1-4; D gene ambiguous. The germline V gene has CDR1 SGHKS and CDR2 YYEKEE (reference sequence). Trimming removed 7 bases from V and 8 bases from J, with 12 bases in between. CDR3 length: 12 residues. CDR3 nucleotides: TGTGCCAGCGTTGGCGGAGACGAAAAACTGTTTTTT. This encodes CASVGGDEKLFF. Looking up the rest from reference TRBV5-5 and TRBJ1-4 gives the full variable domain: DAGVTQSPTHLIKTRGQQVTLRCSPISGHKSVSWYQQVLGQGPQFIFQYYEKEERGRGNFPDRFSARQFPNYSSELNVNALLLGDSALYLCASVGGDEKLFFGSGTQLSVL.

The chain couples TRBV29-1 to TRBJ2-3; D unclear. Trimming left V 0 bases short and J 5 bases short, with 6 bases between. The CDR3 extends over 12 amino acids. The germline CDR1 and CDR2 sequences are SQVTM and ANQGSEA. The CDR3 loop is CSVEENGDTQYF. The DNA of the CDR3 is TGCAGCGTTGAAGAAAACGGAGATACGCAGTATTTT.

This clonotype was detected once. This may be a read error, as it is one base from a much larger clone. The rearrangement joins TRBV12-3 or TRBV12-4 to TRBJ1-3; D uncertain. With 7 bases removed from V and 0 bases from J, the gap between germline ends came to 4 bases. The length of the CDR3 is 12 residues. CDR3 residues: CASTPSGNTIYF. CDR3 sequence (DNA): TGTGCCAGCACTCCCTCTGGAAACACCATATATTTT.

In this sample, this clonotype turned up a few times. As DNA, the CDR3 is TGCAGTGCTTCGAGGGACAGACCCTTTAACCCTCGAGGGGAGACCCAGTACTTC. Amino acid sequence: CSASRDRPFNPRGETQYF. The chain joins TRBV20-1 to TRBJ2-1; TRBD1 aligns across 7 bases. The J call may be faulty, since TRBJ2-5 better matches the DNA end. This CDR3 contains 18 residues. The germline V gene has CDR1 DFQATT and CDR2 SNEGSKA (reference sequence).

The chain joins TRBV12-3 or TRBV12-4 to TRBJ1-4; tentative D call: TRBD1 (6 bases). The V end lost 1 base, the J end lost 7 bases, and 10 bases lay between the germline ends. This CDR3 is built from 14 residues. The CDR3 nucleotides read TGTGCCAGCAGTTTAGGCAGGGGACTTGAAAAACTGTTTTTT. It specifies CASSLGRGLEKLFF.

This clonotype was seen more than once but under ten times. This chain links TRBV12-3 or TRBV12-4 with TRBJ1-4, with D maybe TRBD1 (5 bases). CDR3 length: 15 residues. V was clipped by 5 bases and J by 7 bases, with 17 bases between them. CDR3 region: CASSPIGATGEKLFF. The CDR3 DNA is TGTGCCAGCAGTCCGATCGGGGCGACTGGTGAAAAACTGTTTTTT.

V is TRBV6-1 and J is TRBJ1-1; D not certain. Germline CDR1 and CDR2: MNHNS and SASEGT. There are 13 residues in the CDR3. The V end was cut by 5 bases, the J end by 3 bases, with 10 bases between. The CDR3 DNA is TGTGCCAGCAGTACCCGGAGGGACACTGAAGCTTTCTTT. This gives the protein CASSTRRDTEAFF.

This clonotype showed up many times. This sequence joins TRBV5-1 and TRBJ1-4; 7 bases agree with TRBD1. With 4 bases clipped from V and 5 bases from J, the junction kept 5 bases outside the gene matches. Germline CDR1 reads SGHRS; CDR2 reads YFSETQ. This CDR3 has 14 residues. The CDR3 is CASSPGQQNEKLFF. DNA of the CDR3: TGCGCCAGCAGCCCGGGACAGCAAAATGAAAAACTGTTTTTT.

This clonotype was found a few times. The chain has TRBV7-2 and TRBJ2-1; TRBD2 matches at 10 bases. CDR3 size: 15 residues. Trimming cost V 3 bases and J 6 bases; bases outside gene matches: 5. Germline assignment: CDR1 SGHTA and CDR2 FQGNSA. The CDR3 loop is CASSFLAGAGNEQFF. The CDR3 bases are TGTGCCAGCAGCTTCCTAGCGGGGGCGGGCAATGAGCAGTTCTTC.

The J gene is TRBJ2-7, the V gene TRBV2; D unclear. With 6 bases removed from V and 1 base from J, the gap between germline ends came to 10 bases. The CDR3 is made up of 13 amino acids. Germline loops: CDR1 SNHLY, CDR2 FYNNEI. In DNA form, the CDR3 reads TGTGCCAGCAGGGACGTTGTATCCTACGAGCAGTACTTC. Translation: CASRDVVSYEQYF. The full variable domain, completed using reference TRBV2 and TRBJ2-7, is EPEVTQTPSHQVTQMGQEVILRCVPISNHLYFYWYRQILGQKVEFLVSFYNNEISEKSEIFDDQFSVERPDGSNFTLKIRSTKLEDSAMYFCASRDVVSYEQYFGPGTRLTVT.

The J gene is TRBJ1-5, the V gene TRBV12-3 or TRBV12-4, with 10 bases that match TRBD1. Losses at the gene ends were 7 bases for V and 5 bases for J; bases not matched to a gene: 8. The CDR3 spans 15 residues. The CDR3: CASKPGQGQYQPQHF. DNA of the CDR3: TGTGCCAGCAAGCCGGGACAGGGGCAATATCAGCCCCAGCATTTT.

The V call is TRBV9, the J call TRBJ2-7, with 7 positions matching TRBD2. This CDR3 spans 14 amino acids. Germline values: CDR1 SGDLS, CDR2 YYNGEE. After removal of 4 bases from V and 0 bases from J, the junction contained 4 bases not matched to a gene. Written as DNA, the CDR3 is TGTGCCAGCAGCCGGGGCGGGGGCTCCTACGAGCAGTACTTC. As protein: CASSRGGGSYEQYF.

The CDR3 spells CASSQATGFSGANVLTF. The CDR3 bases are TGCGCCAGCAGCCAAGCGACAGGCTTCTCTGGGGCCAACGTCCTGACTTTC. The genes are TRBV4-1 and TRBJ2-6, with a possible D match to TRBD1 (6 bases). Germline V gene lookup returns CDR1 MGHRA and CDR2 YSYEKL. This CDR3 is 17 amino acids long. The V and J ends lost 1 base and 0 bases respectively, with 10 bases between them.

At least ten counts were recorded for this clonotype. The chain employs TRBV9 and TRBJ2-1; D is perhaps TRBD1 (5 bases). Per the germline V gene, CDR1 is SGDLS and CDR2 is YYNGEE. V was pared by 0 bases and J by 6 bases, with 10 bases between. The CDR3 has 14 residues. The CDR3 sequence: CASSVGGAINEQFF. The CDR3 nucleotides read TGTGCCAGCAGCGTAGGTGGGGCCATCAATGAGCAGTTCTTC.

This clonotype was detected only a few times. This chain joins TRBV20-1 and TRBJ2-4; the D gene is possibly TRBD2 (5 bases). V was trimmed by 3 bases and J by 0 bases, leaving 6 bases between them. The CDR3 is 13 amino acids. In germline, CDR1 is DFQATT, CDR2 SNEGSKA (reference sequence). DNA for the CDR3: TGCAGTGCTAGGACTAAAGCCAAAAACATTCAGTACTTC. Protein sequence: CSARTKAKNIQYF.

The rearrangement uses TRBV5-6 and TRBJ1-1; D gene uncertain. The germline gives CDR1 SGHDT, CDR2 YYEEEE. V lost 4 bases and J lost 8, with 18 bases in between. The CDR3 runs to 14 residues. CDR3 amino acids: CASSPLRSDGEAFF. CDR3 nucleotides: TGTGCCAGCAGCCCCCTACGTTCGGACGGGGAAGCTTTCTTT.

The rearrangement joins TRBV18 to TRBJ1-1; D is possibly TRBD1 (5 bases). Germline assignment: CDR1 KGHSH and CDR2 LQKENI. The CDR3 spans 16 residues. V lost 2 bases to trimming and J lost 6 bases, with 19 bases between them. The CDR3 protein is CASSPTRDRSLAEAFF. In nucleotides, the CDR3 is TGTGCCAGCTCACCAACCCGGGACCGGTCCCTCGCTGAAGCTTTCTTT.

The CDR3 DNA sequence: TGTGCCAGCAGTTCGGACAGGGGTAAATACGAGCAGTACTTC. Translating it yields CASSSDRGKYEQYF. The genes are TRBV28 and TRBJ2-7, with TRBD1 matching over 9 bases. Looked up from germline, CDR1 is MDHEN and CDR2 is SYDVKM. The CDR3 is 14 amino acids. V was clipped by 4 bases and J by 4 bases; unmatched bases: 5.

J is TRBJ1-2 and V is TRBV4-2, with D possibly being TRBD1 (5 bases). V dropped 0 bases and J dropped 3 bases, with 14 bases sitting between them. The length of the CDR3 is 16 residues. CDR1 and CDR2 (germline): LGHNA, YNFKEQ. This CDR3 is CASSQEAVGGDYGYTF. The CDR3 nucleotides read TGTGCCAGCAGCCAAGAGGCGGTAGGAGGGGACTATGGCTACACCTTC.

This sequence joins TRBV20-1 and TRBJ2-4; D gene ambiguous. Trimming shortened V by 2 bases and J by 6 bases, and 14 bases separated the two germline ends. CDR3 length equals 14 residues. Germline loops: CDR1 DFQATT, CDR2 SNEGSKA (reference sequence). The CDR3: CSARFALGRNIQYF. CDR3 DNA: TGCAGTGCTAGATTCGCGCTAGGGCGAAACATTCAGTACTTC.

This clonotype was counted between two and nine times. The chain is built from TRBV10-3 and TRBJ2-2; possible D gene TRBD1, 6 bases. This CDR3 has 15 amino acids. CDR1 is ENHRY and CDR2 is SYGVKD in the germline V gene. The ends were cut back, 3 bases at V and 5 bases at J, with 13 bases in the middle. CDR3 loop: CAISENRVGTGELFF. CDR3 DNA sequence: TGTGCCATCAGTGAAAACAGGGTGGGGACCGGGGAGCTGTTTTTT.

This chain uses TRBV27 with TRBJ2-5; 9 nucleotides agree with TRBD2. The germline gives CDR1 MNHEY, CDR2 SMNVEV (reference sequence). V shed 5 bases and J 4 bases; nucleotides not matched to a gene: 8. The CDR3 has 15 amino acids. The CDR3 DNA reads as TGTGCCAGCAGTGGGCGGGGGGGTGGTCGAGAGACCCAGTACTTC. It encodes CASSGRGGGRETQYF.

The rearrangement uses TRBV5-1 and TRBJ1-4; TRBD1 aligns across 7 bases. Trimming took 3 bases from V and 7 from J; bases not matched to a gene: 9. This CDR3 comprises 15 residues. CDR1 and CDR2 from the germline V gene are SGHRS and YFSETQ. CDR3 DNA: TGCGCCAGCAGCTCTGGGCGGACAGGACTTGAAAAACTGTTTTTT. Translating gives CASSSGRTGLEKLFF.

The CDR3 spells CASSNRDRAGTNTEAFF. CDR3 in DNA: TGTGCCAGCAGCAACCGGGACAGGGCCGGGACGAACACTGAAGCTTTCTTT. V usage is TRBV3-1 and J usage is TRBJ1-1, with 9 nucleotides matching TRBD1. This CDR3 contains 17 residues. J was trimmed by 1 base and V by 5 bases; bases with no gene match: 11. Germline V gene lookup returns CDR1 LGHDT and CDR2 YNNKEL (reference sequence).

The V call is TRBV5-1, the J call TRBJ1-3; D is undetermined. This CDR3 region has 14 residues. Germline lookup yields CDR1 SGHRS and CDR2 YFSETQ. The ends were cut back, 0 bases at V and 4 bases at J, with 8 bases in the middle. CDR3 in amino acids: CASSLDGNGNTIYF. CDR3 coding DNA: TGCGCCAGCAGCTTGGATGGGAACGGAAACACCATATATTTT.

This clonotype came up a few times. This chain links TRBV21-1 with TRBJ2-5; the table calls TRBD1, which could not be checked here. TRBJ2-1 matches the DNA end more closely, so the J call is doubtful. TRBV21-1 has pseudogene status. The CDR3 runs 16 residues. The CDR3, as DNA: TGTGCCAGCACCCAGTTAATAGGGACCGCCGAATGTGAGCAGTTCTTC. Protein sequence: CASTQLIGTAECEQFF.

This clonotype turned up a few times. CDR3 nucleotides: TGTGCCAGCAGACCCCTAGCCAAAAACATTCAGTACTTC. Its translation: CASRPLAKNIQYF. The gene calls are TRBV6-1 and TRBJ2-4; no reliable D call. CDR1 is MNHNS, CDR2 SASEGT, per germline. The V and J ends lost 6 bases and 0 bases respectively, with 6 bases between them. The CDR3 runs 13 residues.

The V gene is TRBV5-1, the J gene TRBJ1-1; no firm D call. The CDR3 has 17 residues. Trimming shortened V by 0 bases and J by 2 bases, and 17 bases separated the two germline ends. Germline lookup yields CDR1 SGHRS and CDR2 YFSETQ. The CDR3, as DNA: TGCGCCAGCAGCTTGGCCACGAACCCGAACAGAAACACTGAAGCTTTCTTT. This codes for CASSLATNPNRNTEAFF.

This chain links TRBV7-9 with TRBJ2-5; D gene unclear. Trimming took 3 bases from V and 2 from J, leaving 10 bases between them. CDR3 size: 14 residues. In germline, CDR1 is SEHNR, CDR2 FQNEAQ (reference sequence). CDR3 DNA: TGTGCCAGCAGCTTTGGATTGGGGCAAGAGACCCAGTACTTC. This codes for CASSFGLGQETQYF. Based on the CDR3 plus reference TRBV7-9 and TRBJ2-5, the full variable domain is DTGVSQNPRHKITKRGQNVTFRCDPISEHNRLYWYRQTLGQGPEFLTYFQNEAQLEKSRLLSDRFSAERPKGSFSTLEIQRTEQGDSAMYLCASSFGLGQETQYFGPGTRLLVL.

In its sample, this clonotype was seen a few times. The genes are TRBV28 and TRBJ2-5; 7 bases agree with TRBD1. Germline loops: CDR1 MDHEN, CDR2 SYDVKM. The CDR3 contains 14 residues. J gave up 5 bases and V 4 bases, and 7 bases lay outside the gene matches. The CDR3, as DNA: TGTGCCAGCAGTTCCCCCTCCAGGGGGGAGACCCAGTACTTC. Translated, it gives CASSSPSRGETQYF. The full variable domain, its missing parts supplied by reference TRBV28 and TRBJ2-5, is DVKVTQSSRYLVKRTGEKVFLECVQDMDHENMFWYRQDPGLGLRLIYFSYDVKMKEKGDIPEGYSVSREKKERFSLILESASTNQTSMYLCASSSPSRGETQYFGPGTRLLVL.

This clonotype was counted a few times. V and J are TRBV2 and TRBJ2-7; D ambiguous. Trimming left V 5 bases short and J 0 bases short, with 8 bases between. The CDR3 runs 13 residues. From germline, CDR1 is SNHLY and CDR2 FYNNEI. CDR3 in amino acids: CASSSARSYEQYF. CDR3 coding DNA: TGTGCCAGCAGTTCCGCGCGCTCCTACGAGCAGTACTTC.

The chain couples TRBV20-1 to TRBJ2-3, with D uncertain. Germline V gene data show CDR1 as DFQATT and CDR2 as SNEGSKA (reference sequence). The CDR3 has 12 residues. Between the trimmed V and J ends, which lost 3 bases and 2 bases, there was a span of 6 bases. CDR3 amino acids: CSARSLTDTQYF. The CDR3, as DNA: TGCAGTGCTAGGTCCCTCACAGATACGCAGTATTTT.